This T cell receptor beta chain was sequenced in a study of T cells in Graves' hyperthyroidism and ophthalmopathy. The CDR3 consists of 15 residues. The germline gives CDR1 SGHVS, CDR2 FQNEAQ. V lost 1 base, J lost 5 bases, and 11 bases lay in between. The investigators amplified TCR beta CDR3 regions from RNA transcripts. The HTBI set primed first-round TCR CDR3 RT-PCR. Each CDR3 protein is one row after TCRdb ran MiXCR on the multiplex PCR reads. The sample lists around 300,000 distinct CDR3 sequences, 10% to 15% occurring once. This clonotype has ten or more counts. The antigen remains undetermined. Newly diagnosed hyperthyroidism patients aged 18 to 65 years had disease lasting under 2 months. Diagnoses rested on clinical symptoms, serum thyroxine and TRAb, thyroid ultrasound and orbital computed tomography. At first hyperthyroidism diagnosis, before any ophthalmopathy symptoms, the blood sample was collected.

Study-wide findings and caveats: Median prediction lead before ophthalmopathy onset was 6 to 8 months with the model.

The sequencing input was blood. This TCR was recovered from a young woman with Graves' hyperthyroidism that later progressed to Graves' ophthalmopathy. The chain joins TRBV7-8 to TRBJ2-2, with unresolved D. CDR3 region: CASSLGPARTGELFF. CDR3 coding DNA: TGTGCCAGCAGCTTAGGGCCCGCAAGAACCGGGGAGCTGTTTTTT.